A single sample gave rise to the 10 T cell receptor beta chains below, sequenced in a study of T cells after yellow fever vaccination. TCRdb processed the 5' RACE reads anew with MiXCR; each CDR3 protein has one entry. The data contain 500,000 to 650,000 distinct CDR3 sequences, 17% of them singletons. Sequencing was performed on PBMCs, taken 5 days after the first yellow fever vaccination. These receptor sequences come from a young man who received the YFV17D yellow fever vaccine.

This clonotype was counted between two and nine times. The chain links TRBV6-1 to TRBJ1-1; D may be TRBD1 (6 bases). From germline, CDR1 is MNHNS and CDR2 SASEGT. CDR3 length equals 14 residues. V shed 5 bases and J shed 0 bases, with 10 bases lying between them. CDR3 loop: CASSKQGLNTEAFF. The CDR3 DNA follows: TGTGCCAGCAGTAAGCAGGGGCTGAACACTGAAGCTTTCTTT.

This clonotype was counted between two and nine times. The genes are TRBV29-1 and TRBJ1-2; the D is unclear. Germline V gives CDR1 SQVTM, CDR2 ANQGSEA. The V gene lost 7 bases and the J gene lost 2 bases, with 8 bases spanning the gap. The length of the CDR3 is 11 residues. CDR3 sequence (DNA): TGCAGCGCCCCGGCGAACTATGGCTACACCTTC. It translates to CSAPANYGYTF. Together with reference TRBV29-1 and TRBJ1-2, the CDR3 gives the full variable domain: SAVISQKPSRDICQRGTSLTIQCQVDSQVTMMFWYRQQPGQSLTLIATANQGSEATYESGFVIDKFPISRPNLTFSTLTVSNMSPEDSSIYLCSAPANYGYTFGSGTRLTVV.

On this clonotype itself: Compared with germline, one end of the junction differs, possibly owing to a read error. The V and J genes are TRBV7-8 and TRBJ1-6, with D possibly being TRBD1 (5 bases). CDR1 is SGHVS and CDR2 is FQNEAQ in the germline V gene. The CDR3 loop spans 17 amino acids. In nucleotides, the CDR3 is TGTGCCCGCAGCTTAGCGGGGGGAAGTGGGAATAATTCACCCCTCCACTTT. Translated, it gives CARSLAGGSGNNSPLHF. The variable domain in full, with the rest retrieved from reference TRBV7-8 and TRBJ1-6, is GAGVSQSPRYKVAKRGQDVALRCDPISGHVSLFWYQQALGQGPEFLTYFQNEAQLDKSGLPSDRFFAERPEGSVSTLKIQRTQQEDSAVYLCARSLAGGSGNNSPLHFGNGTRLTVT.

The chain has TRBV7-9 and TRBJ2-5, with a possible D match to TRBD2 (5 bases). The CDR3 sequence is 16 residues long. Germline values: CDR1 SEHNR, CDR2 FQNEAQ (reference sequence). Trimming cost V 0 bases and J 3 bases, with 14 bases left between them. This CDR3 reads CASSLARTGWEETQYF. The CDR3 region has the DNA TGTGCCAGCAGCTTAGCGAGGACGGGGTGGGAAGAGACCCAGTACTTC.

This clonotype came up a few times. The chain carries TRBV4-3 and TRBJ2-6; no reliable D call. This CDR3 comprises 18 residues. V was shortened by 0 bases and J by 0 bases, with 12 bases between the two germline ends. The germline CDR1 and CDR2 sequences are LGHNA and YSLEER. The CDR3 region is CASSQENSASSGANVLTF. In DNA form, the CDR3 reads TGCGCCAGCAGCCAAGAAAATAGTGCCAGCTCTGGGGCCAACGTCCTGACTTTC.

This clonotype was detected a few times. The CDR3 coding sequence is TGTGCCAGCACCCAAGGGGGACTTCAGTTCTTC. Translated: CASTQGGLQFF. The chain carries TRBV6-1 and TRBJ2-1; TRBD1 or TRBD2 may be the D gene (6 bases each). V lost 7 bases and J 13 bases, leaving 14 bases between the germline ends. The CDR3 loop spans 11 amino acids. Germline V CDR1 and CDR2: MNHNS, SASEGT.

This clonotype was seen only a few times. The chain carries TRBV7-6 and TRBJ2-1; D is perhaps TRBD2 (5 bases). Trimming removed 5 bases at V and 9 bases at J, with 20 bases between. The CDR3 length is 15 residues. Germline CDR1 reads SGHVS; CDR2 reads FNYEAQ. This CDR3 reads CASSPQSGFGGEQFF. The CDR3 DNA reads TGTGCCAGCAGCCCGCAGTCAGGCTTCGGAGGTGAGCAGTTCTTC.

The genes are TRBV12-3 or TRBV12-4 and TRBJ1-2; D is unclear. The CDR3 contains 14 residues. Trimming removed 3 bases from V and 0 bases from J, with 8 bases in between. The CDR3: CASSFGEANYGYTF. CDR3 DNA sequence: TGTGCCAGCAGTTTCGGAGAAGCTAACTATGGCTACACCTTC.

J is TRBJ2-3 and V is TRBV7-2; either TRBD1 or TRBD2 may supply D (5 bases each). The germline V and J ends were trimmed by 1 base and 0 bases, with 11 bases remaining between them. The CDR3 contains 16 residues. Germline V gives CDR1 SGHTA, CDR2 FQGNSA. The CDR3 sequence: CASSLGGTPSTDTQYF. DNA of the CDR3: TGTGCCAGCAGCTTAGGAGGGACCCCTAGCACAGATACGCAGTATTTT. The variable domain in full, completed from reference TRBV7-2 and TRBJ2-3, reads GAGVSQSPSNKVTEKGKDVELRCDPISGHTALYWYRQSLGQGLEFLIYFQGNSAPDKSGLPSDRFSAERTGGSVSTLTIQRTQQEDSAVYLCASSLGGTPSTDTQYFGPGTRLTVL.

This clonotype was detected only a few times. In DNA, the CDR3 is TGTGCCAGCAGTATCGAAAGGGGACAGCCCCAGCATTTT. Translation: CASSIERGQPQHF. The chain joins TRBV2 to TRBJ1-5; tentatively, D is TRBD1 (5 bases). The V gene's germline CDR1 is SNHLY and CDR2 FYNNEI. The CDR3 contains 13 residues. Trimming took off 5 bases at V and 7 bases at J, with 12 bases between the two ends.